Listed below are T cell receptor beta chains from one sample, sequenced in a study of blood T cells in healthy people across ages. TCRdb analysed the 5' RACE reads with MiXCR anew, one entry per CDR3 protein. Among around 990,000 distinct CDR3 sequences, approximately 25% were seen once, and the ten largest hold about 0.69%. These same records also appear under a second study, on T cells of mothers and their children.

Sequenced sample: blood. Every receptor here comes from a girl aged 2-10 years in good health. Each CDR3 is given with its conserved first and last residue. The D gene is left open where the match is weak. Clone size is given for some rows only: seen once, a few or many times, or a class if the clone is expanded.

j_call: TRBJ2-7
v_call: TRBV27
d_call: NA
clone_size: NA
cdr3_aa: CASSPPLRGSGGHEQYF
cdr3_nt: TGTGCCAGCAGTCCACCTTTGCGAGGGTCAGGTGGACACGAGCAGTACTTC

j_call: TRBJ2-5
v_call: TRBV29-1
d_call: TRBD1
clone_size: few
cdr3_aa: CSVPYRGETQYF
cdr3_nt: TGCAGCGTCCCATACAGGGGGGAGACCCAGTACTTC

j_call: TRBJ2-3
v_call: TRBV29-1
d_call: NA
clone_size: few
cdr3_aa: CSVLTRLTDTQYF
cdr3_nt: TGCAGCGTTCTAACACGGCTTACAGATACGCAGTATTTT

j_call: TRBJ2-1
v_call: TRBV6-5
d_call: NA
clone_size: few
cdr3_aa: CASSRGFNNEQFF
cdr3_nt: TGTGCCAGCTCTCGGGGGTTCAACAATGAGCAGTTCTTC

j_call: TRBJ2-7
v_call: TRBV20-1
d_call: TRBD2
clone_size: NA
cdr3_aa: CSASETSGSKMGEQYF
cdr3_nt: TGCAGTGCCAGCGAGACTAGCGGGAGTAAAATGGGCGAGCAGTACTTC

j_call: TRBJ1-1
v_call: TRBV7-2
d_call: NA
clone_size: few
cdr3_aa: CASSLAGVGRMNTEAFF
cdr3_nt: TGTGCCAGCAGCTTAGCAGGAGTCGGCCGCATGAACACTGAAGCTTTCTTT

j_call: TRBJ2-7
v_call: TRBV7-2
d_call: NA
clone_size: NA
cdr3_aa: CASSLMTGDEQYF
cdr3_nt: TGTGCCAGCAGCCTTATGACCGGAGACGAGCAGTACTTC

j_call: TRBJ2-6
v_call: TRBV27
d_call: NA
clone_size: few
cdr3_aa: CASSSQTGLPFGANVLTF
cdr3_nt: TGTGCCAGCAGTTCTCAGACAGGCTTGCCTTTTGGGGCCAACGTCCTGACTTTC

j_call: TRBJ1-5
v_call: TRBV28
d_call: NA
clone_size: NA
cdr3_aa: CASSLDPSAHQPQHF
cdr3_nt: TGTGCCAGCAGTTTAGATCCGTCAGCTCATCAGCCCCAGCATTTT

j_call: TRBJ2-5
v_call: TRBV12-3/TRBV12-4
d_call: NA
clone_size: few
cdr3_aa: CASSPKWDGETETQYF
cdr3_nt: TGTGCCAGCAGCCCTAAGTGGGACGGGGAAACGGAGACCCAGTACTTC

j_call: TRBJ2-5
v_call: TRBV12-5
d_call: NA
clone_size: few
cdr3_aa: CASASEYQETQYF
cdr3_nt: TGTGCTAGTGCCAGTGAGTACCAAGAGACCCAGTACTTC

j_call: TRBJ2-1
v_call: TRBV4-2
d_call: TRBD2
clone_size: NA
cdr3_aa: CASSQGLAEYEQFF
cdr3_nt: TGTGCCAGCAGCCAAGGGCTAGCGGAATATGAGCAGTTCTTC

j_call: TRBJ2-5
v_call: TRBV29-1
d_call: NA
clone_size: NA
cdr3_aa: CSVPAKGTQYF
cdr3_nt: TGCAGCGTTCCCGCCAAAGGGACCCAGTACTTC

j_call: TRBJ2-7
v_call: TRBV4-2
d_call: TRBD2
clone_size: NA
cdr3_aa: CASSDGTNYEQYF
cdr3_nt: TGTGCCAGCAGCGATGGGACTAACTACGAGCAGTACTTC

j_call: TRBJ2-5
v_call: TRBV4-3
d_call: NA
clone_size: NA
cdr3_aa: CASSQVLSLGTQYF
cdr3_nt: TGCGCCAGCAGCCAAGTCTTATCTCTTGGGACCCAGTACTTC

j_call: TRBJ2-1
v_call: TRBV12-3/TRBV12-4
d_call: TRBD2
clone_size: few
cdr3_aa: CASSRGGPTNEQFF
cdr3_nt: TGTGCCAGCAGTCGCGGGGGGCCGACCAATGAGCAGTTCTTC

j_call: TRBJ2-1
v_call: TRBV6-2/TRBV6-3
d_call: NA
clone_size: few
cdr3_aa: CASSLHRAPYNEQFF
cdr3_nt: TGTGCCAGCAGTTTACACCGGGCCCCCTACAATGAGCAGTTCTTC